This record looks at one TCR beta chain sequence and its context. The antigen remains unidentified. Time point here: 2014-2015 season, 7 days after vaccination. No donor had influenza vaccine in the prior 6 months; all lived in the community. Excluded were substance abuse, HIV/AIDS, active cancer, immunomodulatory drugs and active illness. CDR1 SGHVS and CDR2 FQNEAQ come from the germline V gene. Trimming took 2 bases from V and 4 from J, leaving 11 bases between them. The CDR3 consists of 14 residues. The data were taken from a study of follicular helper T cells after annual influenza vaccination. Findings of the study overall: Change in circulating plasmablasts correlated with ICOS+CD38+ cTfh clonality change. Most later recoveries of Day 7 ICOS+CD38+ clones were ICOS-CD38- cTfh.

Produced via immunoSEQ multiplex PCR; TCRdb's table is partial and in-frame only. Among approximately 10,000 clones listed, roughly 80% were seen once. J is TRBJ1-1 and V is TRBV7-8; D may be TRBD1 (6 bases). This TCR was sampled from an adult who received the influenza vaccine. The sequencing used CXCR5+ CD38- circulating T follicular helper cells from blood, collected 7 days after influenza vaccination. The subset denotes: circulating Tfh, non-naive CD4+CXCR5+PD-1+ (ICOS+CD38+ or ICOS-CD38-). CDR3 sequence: CASSLTDRFTEAFF. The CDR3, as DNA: TGTGCCAGCAGCTTAACAGACAGGTTCACTGAAGCTTTCTTT.